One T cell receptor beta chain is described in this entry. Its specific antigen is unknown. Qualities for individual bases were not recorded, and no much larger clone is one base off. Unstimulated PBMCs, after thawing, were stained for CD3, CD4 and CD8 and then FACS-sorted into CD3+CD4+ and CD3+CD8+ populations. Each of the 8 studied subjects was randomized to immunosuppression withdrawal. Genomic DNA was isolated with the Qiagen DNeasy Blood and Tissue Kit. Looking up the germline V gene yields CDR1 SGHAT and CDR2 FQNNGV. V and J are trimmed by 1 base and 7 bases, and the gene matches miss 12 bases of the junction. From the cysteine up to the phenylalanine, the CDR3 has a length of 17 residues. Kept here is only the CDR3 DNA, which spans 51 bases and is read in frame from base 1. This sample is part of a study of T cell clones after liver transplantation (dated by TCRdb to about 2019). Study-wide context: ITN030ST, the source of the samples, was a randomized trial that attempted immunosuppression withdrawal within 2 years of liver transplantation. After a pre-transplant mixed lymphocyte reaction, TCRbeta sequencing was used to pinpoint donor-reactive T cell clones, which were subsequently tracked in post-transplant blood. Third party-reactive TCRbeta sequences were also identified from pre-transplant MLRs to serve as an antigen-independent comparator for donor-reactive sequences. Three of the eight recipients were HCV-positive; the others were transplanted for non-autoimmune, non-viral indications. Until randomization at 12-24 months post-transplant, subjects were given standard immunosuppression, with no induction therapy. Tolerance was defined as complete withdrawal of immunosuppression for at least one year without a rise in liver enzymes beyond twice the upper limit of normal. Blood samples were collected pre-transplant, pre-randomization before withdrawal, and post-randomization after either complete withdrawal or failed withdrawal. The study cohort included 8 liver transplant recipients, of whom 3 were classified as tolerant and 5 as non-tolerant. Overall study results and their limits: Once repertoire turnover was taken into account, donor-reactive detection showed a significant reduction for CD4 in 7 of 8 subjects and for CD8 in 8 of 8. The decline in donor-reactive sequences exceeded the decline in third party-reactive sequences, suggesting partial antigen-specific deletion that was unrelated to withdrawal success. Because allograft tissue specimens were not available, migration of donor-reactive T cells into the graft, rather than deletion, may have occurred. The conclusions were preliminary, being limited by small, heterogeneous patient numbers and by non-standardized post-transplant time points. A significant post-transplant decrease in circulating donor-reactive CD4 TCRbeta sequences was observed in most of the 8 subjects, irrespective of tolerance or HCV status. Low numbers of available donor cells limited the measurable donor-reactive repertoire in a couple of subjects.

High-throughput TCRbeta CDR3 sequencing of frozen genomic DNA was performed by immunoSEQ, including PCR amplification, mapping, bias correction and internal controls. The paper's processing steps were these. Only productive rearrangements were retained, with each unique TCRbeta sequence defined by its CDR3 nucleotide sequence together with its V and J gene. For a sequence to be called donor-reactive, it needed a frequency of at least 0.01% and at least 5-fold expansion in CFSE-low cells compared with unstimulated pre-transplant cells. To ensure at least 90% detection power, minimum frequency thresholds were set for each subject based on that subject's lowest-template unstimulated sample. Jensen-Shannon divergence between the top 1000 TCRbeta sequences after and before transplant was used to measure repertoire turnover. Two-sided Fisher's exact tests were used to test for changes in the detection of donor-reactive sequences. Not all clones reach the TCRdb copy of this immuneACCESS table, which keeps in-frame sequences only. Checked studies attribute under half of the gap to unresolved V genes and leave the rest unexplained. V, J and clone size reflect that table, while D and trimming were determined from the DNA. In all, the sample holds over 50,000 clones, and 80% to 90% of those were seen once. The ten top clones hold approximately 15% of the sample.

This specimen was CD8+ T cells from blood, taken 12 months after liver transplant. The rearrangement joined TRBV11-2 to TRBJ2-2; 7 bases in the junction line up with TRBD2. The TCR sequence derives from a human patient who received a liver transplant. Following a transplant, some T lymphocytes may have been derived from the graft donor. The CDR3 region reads CASSLGGSGLMGGELFF. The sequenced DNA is TGTGCCAGCAGCTTAGGAGGTAGCGGGCTCATGGGCGGGGAGCTGTTTTTT.